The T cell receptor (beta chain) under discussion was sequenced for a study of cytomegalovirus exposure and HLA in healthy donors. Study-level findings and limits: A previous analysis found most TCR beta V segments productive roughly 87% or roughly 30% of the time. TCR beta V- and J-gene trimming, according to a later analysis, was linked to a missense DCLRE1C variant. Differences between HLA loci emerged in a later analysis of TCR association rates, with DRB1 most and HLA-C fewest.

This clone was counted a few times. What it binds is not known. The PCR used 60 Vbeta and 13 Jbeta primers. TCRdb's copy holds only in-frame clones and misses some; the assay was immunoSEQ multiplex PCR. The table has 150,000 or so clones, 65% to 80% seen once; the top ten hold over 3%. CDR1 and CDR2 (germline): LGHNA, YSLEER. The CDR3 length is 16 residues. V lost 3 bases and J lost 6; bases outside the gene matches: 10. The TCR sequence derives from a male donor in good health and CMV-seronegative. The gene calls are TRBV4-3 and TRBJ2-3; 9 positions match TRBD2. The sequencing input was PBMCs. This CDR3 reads CASSQAASGRRDTQYF. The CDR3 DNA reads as TGCGCCAGCAGCCAGGCAGCCAGCGGGAGGCGGGATACGCAGTATTTT.